A selection of T cell receptor beta chains follows, all from one sample in a study of T cells in Graves' hyperthyroidism and ophthalmopathy. TCRdb re-called the multiplex PCR reads with MiXCR, one entry per CDR3 protein. This table holds about 300,000 distinct CDR3 sequences, approximately 15% found once. Sequenced sample: blood. Receptors originate from a woman in her 40s with Graves' hyperthyroidism. The CDR3 runs from the conserved cysteine through the conserved F or W. Each record gives: D gene, clone size, V gene, J gene, CDR3 length, CDR3 DNA, CDR3 protein. A D gene is named only where the DNA matches it firmly. Not every row has a clone size; where given, it reads once, few, many or a size class.

D: TRBD1
size: many
V: TRBV10-1
J: TRBJ1-1
length: 12
DNA: TGCGCCAGCGGGACAGGGGACACTGAAGCTTTCTTT
CDR3: CASGTGDTEAFF

D: NA
size: many
V: TRBV6-5
J: TRBJ1-2
length: 12
DNA: TGTGCCAGCAGTTACGACAGCTATGGCTACACCTTC
CDR3: CASSYDSYGYTF

D: TRBD2
size: few
V: TRBV5-5
J: TRBJ2-1
length: 12
DNA: TGTGCCAGCAGATTGAAAGCGGGAGAGCAGTTCTTC
CDR3: CASRLKAGEQFF

D: NA
size: many
V: TRBV13
J: TRBJ2-3
length: 13
DNA: TGTGCCAGCAGCTTACCCCCTGGTGATACGCAGTATTTT
CDR3: CASSLPPGDTQYF

D: TRBD1
size: many
V: TRBV6-6
J: TRBJ2-1
length: 14
DNA: TGTGCCAGCAGTTACGGGCAGGGGGCAAATGAGCAGTTCTTC
CDR3: CASSYGQGANEQFF

D: TRBD1
size: many
V: TRBV20-1
J: TRBJ2-1
length: 16
DNA: TGCAGTGCTTTTGACGCCGGGACAGGGGTTTACAATGAGCAGTTCTTC
CDR3: CSAFDAGTGVYNEQFF

D: TRBD1
size: few
V: TRBV11-2
J: TRBJ2-7
length: 15
DNA: TGTGCCAGCAGCTCTCCGGGACAGGGGGTCTACGAGCAGTACTTC
CDR3: CASSSPGQGVYEQYF

D: TRBD2
size: few
V: TRBV12-3/TRBV12-4
J: TRBJ2-1
length: 15
DNA: TGTGCCAGCAGTCCCTTAGCGGGACTCTACAATGAGCAGTTCTTC
CDR3: CASSPLAGLYNEQFF

D: TRBD1
size: many
V: TRBV6-1
J: TRBJ1-1
length: 18
DNA: TGTGCCAGCACCCGAATGCGCTGGACAGGAGGATTGAGTACTGAAGCTTTCTTT
CDR3: CASTRMRWTGGLSTEAFF

D: TRBD1
size: many
V: TRBV14
J: TRBJ2-1
length: 13
DNA: TGTGCCAGCAGACTTACCGGACAGGGTGAGCAGTTCTTC
CDR3: CASRLTGQGEQFF

D: TRBD1
size: NA
V: TRBV6-1
J: TRBJ2-1
length: 15
DNA: TGTGCCAGCTGGAACAGGGACAGCTCCTACAATGAGCAGTTCTTC
CDR3: CASWNRDSSYNEQFF

D: NA
size: few
V: TRBV7-9
J: TRBJ2-7
length: 13
DNA: TGTGCCAGCAGCACCACCGGGGTCTACGAGCAGTACTTC
CDR3: CASSTTGVYEQYF

D: NA
size: many
V: TRBV9
J: TRBJ2-3
length: 14
DNA: TGTGCCAGCAGCCCAAATGCCGAGCGGGATACGCAGTATTTT
CDR3: CASSPNAERDTQYF

D: TRBD2
size: NA
V: TRBV30
J: TRBJ2-1
length: 17
DNA: TGTGCCTGGAGGGGCCTTAGCGGGAGGGTTTCCTACAATGAGCAGTTCTTC
CDR3: CAWRGLSGRVSYNEQFF

D: TRBD1
size: NA
V: TRBV7-9
J: TRBJ2-1
length: 15
DNA: TGTGCCAGCAGCCGAGAGACAGGGTCCTACAATGAGCAGTTCTTC
CDR3: CASSRETGSYNEQFF

D: TRBD1
size: many
V: TRBV11-2
J: TRBJ2-7
length: 14
DNA: TGTGCCAGCAGGCCCCGGGACAGGCCCTACGAGCAGTACTTC
CDR3: CASRPRDRPYEQYF

D: NA
size: few
V: TRBV29-1
J: TRBJ2-1
length: 13
DNA: TGCAGCGTCACTTCTGGAGCTTACAATGAGCAGTTCTTC
CDR3: CSVTSGAYNEQFF

D: NA
size: many
V: TRBV3-1
J: TRBJ2-7
length: 13
DNA: TGTGCCAGCAGCCAAGATTACAGGGACGAGCAGTACTTC
CDR3: CASSQDYRDEQYF

D: TRBD2
size: many
V: TRBV11-3
J: TRBJ2-1
length: 17
DNA: TGTGCCAGCAGCTTAGGTTCTAGCGGGAGGGTCGTGGAAGAGCAGTTCTTC
CDR3: CASSLGSSGRVVEEQFF

D: NA
size: many
V: TRBV9
J: TRBJ2-2
length: 14
DNA: TGTGCCAGCAGCGTACACAAGGGGACCGGGGAGCTGTTTTTT
CDR3: CASSVHKGTGELFF

D: NA
size: NA
V: TRBV6-2/TRBV6-3
J: TRBJ1-1
length: 12
DNA: TGTGCCAGCAGCACGGGGCCCAGAGGAGCTTTCTTT
CDR3: CASSTGPRGAFF

D: TRBD1
size: many
V: TRBV7-9
J: TRBJ2-1
length: 15
DNA: TGTGCCAGCAGCTTAGAGTGGGACAGGGGGAATGAGCAGTTCTTC
CDR3: CASSLEWDRGNEQFF

D: NA
size: NA
V: TRBV20-1
J: TRBJ2-3
length: 13
DNA: TGCAGTGCGAACTCCCAACACACAGATACGCAGTATTTT
CDR3: CSANSQHTDTQYF

D: NA
size: many
V: TRBV27
J: TRBJ2-1
length: 18
DNA: TGTGCCAGCAGTTTATATCTCCCCGCGGGCCTAACCTACAATGAGCAGTTCTTC
CDR3: CASSLYLPAGLTYNEQFF

D: NA
size: few
V: TRBV4-2
J: TRBJ2-3
length: 15
DNA: TGTGCCAGCAGCCAGGGGGGGGACATCTGGGATACGCAGTATTTT
CDR3: CASSQGGDIWDTQYF

D: NA
size: many
V: TRBV7-9
J: TRBJ2-3
length: 14
DNA: TGTGCCAGCAGCTTAGTTGGGGTCACAGATACGCAGTATTTT
CDR3: CASSLVGVTDTQYF

D: NA
size: NA
V: TRBV3-1
J: TRBJ1-2
length: 15
DNA: TGTGCCAGCAGCACCAATAGCTTTACTAACTATGGCTACACCTTC
CDR3: CASSTNSFTNYGYTF

D: NA
size: many
V: TRBV30
J: TRBJ2-3
length: 12
DNA: TGTGCCTGGAGAGGAGACACAGATACGCAGTATTTT
CDR3: CAWRGDTDTQYF

D: TRBD2
size: many
V: TRBV20-1
J: TRBJ2-5
length: 15
DNA: TGCAGTGCTAGAGACAGGCGGGAGGCCCAAGAGACCCAGTACTTC
CDR3: CSARDRREAQETQYF

D: NA
size: many
V: TRBV13
J: TRBJ2-3
length: 14
DNA: TGTGCCAGCAGCTCCCGGGACTTCACAGATACGCAGTATTTT
CDR3: CASSSRDFTDTQYF

D: TRBD2
size: many
V: TRBV6-5
J: TRBJ2-5
length: 15
DNA: TGTGCCAGCAGTTACGACCCGGGACTAGAAGAGACCCAGTACTTC
CDR3: CASSYDPGLEETQYF

D: TRBD2
size: many
V: TRBV2
J: TRBJ2-2
length: 20
DNA: TGTGCCAGCAGTGAAGGGGCCCCGGGACTAGCGCCAGATAACACCGGGGAGCTGTTTTTT
CDR3: CASSEGAPGLAPDNTGELFF

D: NA
size: many
V: TRBV2
J: TRBJ1-2
length: 14
DNA: TGTGCCAGCAGACGCCCGGGACCCAACTATGGCTACACCTTC
CDR3: CASRRPGPNYGYTF

D: NA
size: few
V: TRBV5-1
J: TRBJ2-1
length: 14
DNA: TGCGCCAGCAGCTTGTTGTCTGGCGACCCCGTGCAGTTCTTC
CDR3: CASSLLSGDPVQFF

D: NA
size: many
V: TRBV5-6
J: TRBJ1-1
length: 12
DNA: TGTGCCAGCAGCCGCTTCACTATTGAAGCTTTCTTT
CDR3: CASSRFTIEAFF

D: NA
size: many
V: TRBV2
J: TRBJ2-1
length: 11
DNA: TGTGCCAGCAGGGACTATTACGTGCAGTTCTTC
CDR3: CASRDYYVQFF

D: TRBD1
size: many
V: TRBV10-3
J: TRBJ1-2
length: 14
DNA: TGTGCCATCAGTGAGGGGGACAGCAGCTATGGCTACACCTTC
CDR3: CAISEGDSSYGYTF

D: TRBD2
size: few
V: TRBV24-1
J: TRBJ2-1
length: 17
DNA: TGTGCCACCAGTGATCTGGGCGGGAGGGGGGACTACAATGAGCAGTTCTTC
CDR3: CATSDLGGRGDYNEQFF

D: NA
size: many
V: TRBV20-1
J: TRBJ1-1
length: 13
DNA: TGCAGTGCTAGGGGTGACAGCTACACTGAAGCTTTCTTT
CDR3: CSARGDSYTEAFF

D: NA
size: many
V: TRBV18
J: TRBJ1-5
length: 14
DNA: TGTGCCAGCTCACCAGGGCCCGGGGGGCAGCCCCAGCATTTT
CDR3: CASSPGPGGQPQHF

D: NA
size: many
V: TRBV28
J: TRBJ2-1
length: 19
DNA: TGTGCCAGCAGTTGGGTGATACGGCGGGGCGGGACGAGTGACAATGAGCAGTTCTTC
CDR3: CASSWVIRRGGTSDNEQFF

D: TRBD1
size: many
V: TRBV6-1
J: TRBJ1-2
length: 13
DNA: TGTGCCAGCAGTGGGGGGACAGGTTCTGGCTACACCTTC
CDR3: CASSGGTGSGYTF

D: NA
size: many
V: TRBV27
J: TRBJ2-1
length: 12
DNA: TGTGCCAGCAGTTCAACTCACAATGAGCAGTTCTTC
CDR3: CASSSTHNEQFF

D: NA
size: many
V: TRBV3-1
J: TRBJ1-4
length: 14
DNA: TGTGCCAGCAGCCAAGGGAGGCCTAATGAAAAACTGTTTTTT
CDR3: CASSQGRPNEKLFF

D: NA
size: NA
V: TRBV4-2
J: TRBJ1-2
length: 15
DNA: TGTGCCAGCAGCCAAGAGGCAACAAGGAACTATGGCTACACCTTC
CDR3: CASSQEATRNYGYTF